This note documents a single T cell receptor (beta chain) sequence. It has no known antigen specificity. There are no base qualities to consult, and no much larger clone falls within one base. The sample is drawn from a study of blood T cells in healthy people across ages (dated by TCRdb to 2014 to 2015). About the full investigation: In model experiments, template switching captured about one uniquely barcoded TCR beta cDNA molecule for every two T cells. To avoid experimental bias, donors of different ages were randomly spread across the sequencing lanes. Four age groups were formed from the donors: young (average about 15 years), middle-aged (more than 35), aged (more than 55) and long-lived (approximately 78). Two additional independent replicas of 1 million unique cDNA reads from the same blood draw were analyzed for two donors (one aged 18 to 30 and one aged 80 or older). The study measured age-related changes in TCR beta repertoire diversity using deep sequencing normalized with unique cDNA molecular identifiers. Summary of the overall study and its limitations: Because the CMV infection status of the donors was unknown, age-related changes in expanded clonotypes may potentially have been confounded. Observed TCR beta diversity correlated strongly with the percentage of naive T cells measured by flow cytometry. As age increased, observed TCR beta diversity per million T cells dropped in a roughly linear way, and a significant reduction was already evident by age 40. Because profiling used bulk unsorted PBMCs, naive and antigen-experienced compartments could not be compared conclusively. Compared with the aged group, the long-lived group had more naive CD4+ T cells, fewer expanded clones and increased TCR diversity, a pattern suggesting age selection. Estimates of total diversity based on one million sequenced T cells were considered lower bounds and underestimates.

The donors were 40 or so Caucasian individuals from Russia, aged roughly 6 to 100 years, who were systemically healthy. Each donor gave ten milliliters of peripheral blood, drawn into EDTA-treated Vacutainer tubes. Ficoll-Paque density-gradient centrifugation was used to isolate PBMCs, with at least 6.5 million obtained per sample. Total RNA was extracted from PBMCs with Trizol reagent, with at least 5.5 micrograms obtained per sample. For every donor, flow cytometry on a PBMC aliquot measured the percentage of naive CD45RAhigh/CD27high T cells. The library was built by means of 5' RACE. TCRdb names Illumina HiSeq 2500 as the instrument used. A second roughly 6 to 11 cycle PCR used a sample-barcoded 5' primer and a J-beta primer mix. Each TCR beta cDNA molecule received a unique molecular identifier from a template-switch 5' adaptor carrying 12 random nucleotides. Each sample yielded at least 3 million CDR3-containing paired-end reads. All of the RNA was converted into first-strand cDNA using the Mint cDNA synthesis kit, with a TRBC-specific oligonucleotide serving as the primer. Following uracil-DNA glycosylase treatment, a first 18-cycle PCR with universal primers M1SS and BC2_uni_R was performed on all cDNA. From the authors' description of their analysis: Normalization of each sample was performed by random selection of 1 million high-quality reads, each carrying a distinct molecular identifier. Reads sharing molecular identifiers were discarded rather than binned into consensus sequences. MiTCR, with a Q25 quality threshold and the strictest error-elimination algorithm, was used for CDR3 identification, clonotype clustering and error correction. A nonparametric unseen species model using Euler transformation provided a lower-bound estimate of total TCR beta diversity. Using fastp trimming at Q25 and MiXCR clonotype assembly, TCRdb reanalyzed the public sequencing data and kept in-frame beta chains. Rows with one shared CDR3 protein collapse into an entry with the most common genes and DNA. The V and J calls shown here were made by TCRdb, not taken from the authors' results. Here the sample has hundreds of thousands of distinct CDR3 sequences; roughly 40% occur a single time. 10% to 15% of the sample belongs to the ten largest clones.

CDR1 ENHRY and CDR2 SYGVKD were looked up in the germline V gene. The junction carries 14 bases between V and J, which are trimmed by 6 bases and 5 bases respectively. Reading from cysteine to phenylalanine, the CDR3 counts 13 amino acids. The retained sequence is limited to the CDR3, 39 bases, with the frame set at the first base. Sequenced sample: blood. The sequence was collected from a man in his late teens or twenties in good health. Recombination linked TRBV10-3 to TRBJ2-7; tentative D gene TRBD1, with 5 bases matching. The DNA sequence reads TGTGCCATCAGATCGGCCCAAGGGGACGAGCAGTACTTC. Its protein product is CAIRSAQGDEQYF.